A single sample is the source of the 18 T cell receptor beta chains below, sequenced in a study of cytomegalovirus exposure and HLA in healthy donors. PCR was performed using 60 Vbeta and 13 Jbeta primers. Assay: immunoSEQ multiplex PCR; the TCRdb copy retains only in-frame clones and omits some. In the table there are about 150,000 clones, approximately 72% of which are singletons. Sequencing used PBMCs. All receptors come from a man between 18 and 35 years old in good health and CMV-seronegative.

The rearrangement links TRBV6-6 to TRBJ1-5; maybe TRBD1 (6 bases). The CDR3 sequence is 11 residues long. CDR1 is MNHNY and CDR2 is SVGAGI in the germline V gene (reference sequence). The CDR3 here is CAGGPRQPQHF. As DNA, the CDR3 is TGTGCGGGGGGGCCGAGGCAGCCCCAGCATTTT.

The chain links TRBV5-1 to TRBJ2-5, with D tentatively TRBD1 (5 bases). Germline V gives CDR1 SGHRS, CDR2 YFSETQ. The CDR3 loop spans 13 amino acids. V was cut by 0 bases and J by 3 bases, with 6 bases left in between. As DNA, the CDR3 is TGCGCCAGCAGCTTGGTGGACAAAGAGACCCAGTACTTC. This translates into CASSLVDKETQYF. The entire variable domain, with the rest obtained from reference TRBV5-1 and TRBJ2-5, is as follows: KAGVTQTPRYLIKTRGQQVTLSCSPISGHRSVSWYQQTPGQGLQFLFEYFSETQRNKGNFPGRFSGRQFSNSRSEMNVSTLELGDSALYLCASSLVDKETQYFGPGTRLLVL.

The CDR3 is CASSFGGTSSYNSPLHF. CDR3 nucleotides: TGCGCCAGCAGCTTCGGGGGGACGAGCTCCTATAATTCACCCCTCCACTTT. The V and J genes are TRBV5-1 and TRBJ1-6; perhaps TRBD1 as D (5 bases). V was pared by 2 bases and J by 0 bases, with 12 bases between. This CDR3 has 17 amino acids. Per the germline V gene, CDR1 is SGHRS and CDR2 is YFSETQ.

V gene TRBV5-1 combines with J gene TRBJ1-2; 8 nucleotides align to TRBD1. With 4 bases clipped from V and 1 base from J, the junction kept 3 bases outside the gene matches. The CDR3 contains 14 residues. CDR1 and CDR2 from the germline V gene are SGHRS and YFSETQ. The CDR3 here is CASSGQGGNYGYTF. DNA for the CDR3: TGCGCCAGCAGCGGACAGGGCGGTAACTATGGCTACACCTTC.

This sequence joins TRBV19 and TRBJ2-5, with 7 bases that match TRBD2. V lost 3 bases, J lost 4 bases, and 14 bases stayed unmatched. This CDR3 has 17 amino acids. Germline V CDR1 and CDR2: LNHDA, SQIVND (reference sequence). This chain's CDR3 is CASSMSVSGASGETQYF. Written as DNA, the CDR3 is TGTGCCAGTAGTATGTCGGTATCTGGGGCTAGCGGAGAGACCCAGTACTTC.

This clone appeared once. The chain recombines TRBV6-5 with TRBJ2-7; possibly TRBD1 for D (6 bases). CDR3 length equals 15 residues. CDR1 is MNHEY and CDR2 is SVGAGI in the germline V gene. The germline V and J ends were trimmed by 10 bases and 3 bases, with 22 bases remaining between them. The CDR3 DNA is TGTGCCACCAGGGGCCCGGGAACTAGTGACTACGAGCAGTACTTC. This encodes CATRGPGTSDYEQYF.

There are a few counts of this clone. The chain has TRBV4-2 and TRBJ2-5, with D unclear. The CDR3 has 12 residues. Germline CDR1 is LGHNA and CDR2 is YNFKEQ. V gave up 0 bases and J gave up 3 bases, with 2 bases separating them. CDR3 protein: CASSQDEETQYF. CDR3 DNA sequence: TGTGCCAGCAGCCAAGACGAAGAGACCCAGTACTTC.

The chain joins TRBV29-1 to TRBJ1-1; D unclear. CDR3 length: 14 amino acids. V was cut by 0 bases and J by 10 bases, with 18 bases left in between. Germline V gene sequence: CDR1 SQVTM, CDR2 ANQGSEA. CDR3 loop: CSVEDPGWPPGAFF. The CDR3 DNA follows: TGCAGCGTTGAAGATCCGGGGTGGCCCCCGGGAGCTTTCTTT.

This clone was counted once. The rearrangement uses TRBV6-5 and TRBJ1-1, with a possible D match to TRBD1 (5 bases). The CDR3 contains 15 residues. Germline lookup yields CDR1 MNHEY and CDR2 SVGAGI. V gave up 6 bases and J gave up 0 bases, with 14 bases separating them. The CDR3 region is CASSASDTLNTEAFF. The CDR3 DNA follows: TGTGCCAGCAGCGCGTCGGACACTTTGAACACTGAAGCTTTCTTT.

This rearrangement joins TRBV2 to TRBJ2-5; no definite D call. The DNA end lines up better with TRBJ2-7; the J call may be wrong. Per germline, CDR1 SNHLY and CDR2 FYNNEI. The CDR3 has 13 amino acids. CDR3 sequence: CASSSFPLYEQYF. CDR3 in DNA: TGTGCCAGCAGCTCCTTCCCCTTATACGAGCAGTACTTC.

The chain couples TRBV23-1 to TRBJ1-5, with TRBD1 identical over 8 bases. TRBV23-1 is marked as an open reading frame, function uncertain. Unmatched junction bases numbered 11, after V lost 0 bases and J lost 7 bases. This CDR3 spans 17 amino acids. CDR3 residues: CASSQSLGQAIGQPQHF. CDR3 DNA sequence: TGCGCCAGCAGTCAATCGTTGGGACAGGCTATAGGGCAGCCCCAGCATTTT.

The J gene is TRBJ1-5, the V gene TRBV21-1. TRBV21-1 is an annotated pseudogene. The CDR3 runs to 15 residues. The CDR3 loop is CASSGGPGLGQPQHF. In DNA form, the CDR3 reads TGTGCCAGCAGTGGAGGTCCGGGCCTCGGGCAGCCCCAGCATTTT.

This chain uses TRBV9 with TRBJ2-7; TRBD1 is a possible D gene (6 bases). Between the trimmed V and J ends, which lost 3 bases and 3 bases, there was a span of 19 bases. CDR1 is SGDLS and CDR2 is YYNGEE in the germline V gene. The CDR3 spans 16 residues. The CDR3: CASSGARLDSVYEQYV. DNA of the CDR3: TGTGCCAGCAGCGGGGCCCGGTTGGACAGTGTCTACGAGCAGTACGTC.

The chain joins TRBV4-3 to TRBJ2-1, with 9 bases aligning to TRBD2. From germline, CDR1 is LGHNA and CDR2 YSLEER. J was trimmed by 8 bases and V by 0 bases; bases with no gene match: 5. The CDR3 is made up of 15 amino acids. The DNA for the CDR3 is TGCGCCAGCAGCCAAGAGGGGACTAGCATCCATGAGCAGTTCTTC. Protein: CASSQEGTSIHEQFF.

The chain combines TRBV9 with TRBJ1-2; 7 bases map to TRBD1. V trimming: 4 bases; J trimming: 2 bases; junction bases outside the gene matches: 5. This CDR3 is built from 14 residues. CDR1 is SGDLS, CDR2 YYNGEE, per germline. CDR3 in DNA: TGTGCCAGCAGCACTACGGGACAGAACTATGGCTACACCTTC. This sequence encodes CASSTTGQNYGYTF.

V and J are TRBV5-8 and TRBJ1-1; no definite D call. The CDR3 is 14 residues long. Deletions cut 0 bases from V and 0 bases from J, with 6 bases between. Germline assignment: CDR1 SGHTS and CDR2 YDEGEE. The CDR3 is CASSLGSVNTEAFF. Here the CDR3 DNA reads TGTGCCAGCAGCTTGGGTTCAGTGAACACTGAAGCTTTCTTT. Supplemented by reference TRBV5-8 and TRBJ1-1, the full variable domain reads EAGVTQSPTHLIKTRGQQATLRCSPISGHTSVYWYQQALGLGLQFLLWYDEGEERNRGNFPPRFSGRQFPNYSSELNVNALELEDSALYLCASSLGSVNTEAFFGQGTRLTVV.

The chain couples TRBV7-2 to TRBJ1-3; no definite D call. The germline V and J ends were trimmed by 5 bases and 4 bases, with 21 bases remaining between them. This CDR3 contains 17 residues. The germline CDR1 and CDR2 sequences are SGHTA and FQGNSA. The CDR3: CASSPRGVARGGNTIYF. The CDR3 DNA reads TGTGCCAGCAGCCCGCGCGGGGTGGCCCGGGGAGGAAACACCATATATTTT.

Of note for this clone: One junction end disagrees with the germline gene, perhaps due to a read error. The rearrangement uses TRBV7-9 and TRBJ2-4; TRBD1 is a possible D gene (6 bases). Germline loops: CDR1 SEHNR, CDR2 FQNEAQ (reference sequence). The CDR3 is 18 residues long. CDR3 sequence (DNA): TGTGCCAGCAGCCCCTCGATATACAGGGACCTAGCCAAAAACAGTCAGTACTTC. Amino acid sequence: CASSPSIYRDLAKNSQYF.